The 25 T cell receptor beta chains below were found in one sample sequenced in a study of T cell changes during pregnancy in multiple sclerosis. Produced via immunoSEQ multiplex PCR; TCRdb's table is partial and in-frame only. Here the sample spans about 53,000 clones, about nine tenths being singletons. The sequenced sample was CD4+ T cells from peripheral blood mononuclear cells, obtained in the third trimester of pregnancy. The receptors here all came from a female donor with multiple sclerosis, enrolled in a pregnancy study.

This clone was seen a single time. The rearrangement joins TRBV2 to TRBJ1-6; tentatively, D is TRBD1 (5 bases). This CDR3 spans 14 amino acids. Germline V gene data show CDR1 as SNHLY and CDR2 as FYNNEI. Trimming pared 3 bases from V and 10 bases from J, leaving 13 bases between. CDR3 bases: TGTGCCAGCAGTGATCCGGACAAAGGGTCACCCCTCCACTTT. This codes for CASSDPDKGSPLHF.

In its sample, this clone was seen once. This sequence joins TRBV7-2 and TRBJ2-7, with D tentatively TRBD2 (5 bases). CDR3 size: 13 residues. Germline V lookup: CDR1 SGHTA, CDR2 FQGNSA. Trimming removed 2 bases at V and 7 bases at J, with 12 bases between. CDR3 sequence (DNA): TGTGCCAGCAGCTTATTCAGGACTGGGGAGCAGTACTTC. This codes for CASSLFRTGEQYF.

The V call is TRBV19, the J call TRBJ1-1; D is possibly TRBD1 (5 bases). Germline V CDR1 and CDR2: LNHDA, SQIVND (reference sequence). V dropped 1 base and J dropped 6 bases, with 15 bases sitting between them. The CDR3 runs 15 residues. CDR3 DNA: TGTGCCAGTAGTATAGGCCCCGGACGGGGGGCTGAAGCTTTCTTT. Residues: CASSIGPGRGAEAFF.

V usage is TRBV5-1 and J usage is TRBJ2-5, with TRBD2 identical over 13 bases. The V segment lost 2 bases and the J segment 2 bases; nucleotides outside the gene matches: 3. Per the germline V gene, CDR1 is SGHRS and CDR2 is YFSETQ. The length of the CDR3 is 16 residues. CDR3 in amino acids: CASSFPTSGGQETQYF. In DNA, the CDR3 is TGCGCCAGCAGCTTTCCGACTAGCGGGGGGCAAGAGACCCAGTACTTC.

This chain uses TRBV6-4 with TRBJ1-3; TRBD1 matches 8 bases. The CDR3 is made up of 15 amino acids. V gave up 7 bases and J gave up 5 bases; unmatched junction bases: 10. CDR1 MRHNA and CDR2 SNTAGT come from the germline V gene. The CDR3 bases are TGTGCCAGCATCAAGACAGGGGATGGTAGAAACACCATATATTTT. Translated: CASIKTGDGRNTIYF.

This clone has more than one count but fewer than ten. V and J are TRBV10-3 and TRBJ1-1; no firm D call. This CDR3 has 11 amino acids. Germline V gene lookup returns CDR1 ENHRY and CDR2 SYGVKD. Trimming shortened V by 6 bases and J by 4 bases, and 6 bases separated the two germline ends. The DNA of the CDR3 is TGTGCCATCAGCTCGAGCACTGAAGCTTTCTTT. Its translation: CAISSSTEAFF.

This clone appeared a few times. An end of the junction differs from the germline gene, which may be a read error. V and J are TRBV7-9 and TRBJ1-1; D is ambiguous. Germline CDR1 is SEHNR and CDR2 is FQNEAQ (reference sequence). The CDR3 spans 11 residues. Here the CDR3 DNA reads TGTGCCAGCAGCCGTGACACCGAAGCTTTCTTT. Translation: CASSRDTEAFF.

The chain links TRBV4-1 to TRBJ1-5, with TRBD1 matching 8 bases. The CDR3 extends over 16 amino acids. The germline V gene has CDR1 MGHRA and CDR2 YSYEKL. The junction had 7 bases not matched to a gene; V was cut back by 1 base and J by 5 bases. The CDR3 bases are TGCGCCAGCAGCCAAGGGGACAGGTTTACGGATCAGCCCCAGCATTTT. Translation: CASSQGDRFTDQPQHF.

CDR3 sequence reads: CASRQSGTSTDTQYF. The CDR3 DNA reads TGCGCCAGCAGACAAAGCGGGACTAGCACAGATACGCAGTATTTT. The chain links TRBV5-1 to TRBJ2-3, with 7 bases identical to TRBD2. CDR1 and CDR2 (germline): SGHRS, YFSETQ. The V gene end was trimmed by 5 bases and the J gene end by 0 bases; junction bases not matched to a gene: 6. This CDR3 has 15 amino acids.

V gene TRBV7-3 combines with J gene TRBJ1-1; no definite D call. Trimming took off 2 bases at V and 3 bases at J, with 7 bases between the two ends. Germline V lookup: CDR1 SGHTA, CDR2 FQGTGA. The CDR3 is 13 amino acids. In DNA form, the CDR3 reads TGTGCCAGCAGCTTATGGGCAGACACTGAAGCTTTCTTT. Translation: CASSLWADTEAFF.

This rearrangement joins TRBV27 to TRBJ2-7; 10 bases line up with TRBD1. Trimming took 6 bases from V and 5 from J; bases not matched to a gene: 10. Germline assignment: CDR1 MNHEY and CDR2 SMNVEV (reference sequence). The length of the CDR3 is 15 residues. CDR3 sequence: CASRRPGQGFHEQYF. In nucleotides, the CDR3 is TGTGCCAGCAGACGACCGGGACAGGGGTTCCACGAGCAGTACTTC.

The chain employs TRBV27 and TRBJ2-7, with D possibly matching TRBD2 (5 bases). Germline V gene data show CDR1 as MNHEY and CDR2 as SMNVEV (reference sequence). Deletions cut 2 bases from V and 3 bases from J, with 8 bases between. The CDR3 length is 13 residues. CDR3 nucleotide sequence: TGTGCCAGCAGTTTAGGCAGCGGCTACGAGCAGTACTTC. Its protein product is CASSLGSGYEQYF.

The chain uses TRBV2 and TRBJ1-5; D not certain. The CDR3 totals 15 residues. Trimming shortened V by 3 bases and J by 0 bases, and 9 bases separated the two germline ends. Germline CDR1 reads SNHLY; CDR2 reads FYNNEI. CDR3 sequence reads: CASSDFGNSNQPQHF. CDR3 nucleotides: TGTGCCAGCAGTGATTTCGGTAATAGCAATCAGCCCCAGCATTTT.

The chain recombines TRBV2 with TRBJ2-7; 8 bases agree with TRBD1. The ends lost 6 bases at V and 3 bases at J; junction bases unmatched: 7. Germline lookup yields CDR1 SNHLY and CDR2 FYNNEI. CDR3 length: 14 amino acids. The CDR3 DNA reads as TGTGCCAGCAGATCGGACAGGGCGGGCTACGAGCAGTACTTC. Its translation: CASRSDRAGYEQYF.

The chain uses TRBV5-1 and TRBJ1-4; TRBD1 matches at 7 bases. CDR1 is SGHRS and CDR2 is YFSETQ in the germline V gene. With V trimmed by 0 bases and J by 8 bases, 4 bases remained unmatched. There are 14 residues in the CDR3. CDR3 bases: TGCGCCAGCAGCTTGGGACAGGGCGGGGAAAAACTGTTTTTT. This translates into CASSLGQGGEKLFF.

The chain couples TRBV29-1 to TRBJ2-3, with TRBD2 matching 9 bases. Germline CDR1 and CDR2: SQVTM and ANQGSEA. This CDR3 contains 16 residues. J gave up 1 base and V 3 bases, and 8 bases lay outside the gene matches. The CDR3 protein is CSVELVAGVRTDTQYF. The CDR3 DNA reads TGCAGCGTTGAGTTGGTAGCGGGGGTACGCACAGATACGCAGTATTTT.

The CDR3 coding sequence is TGTGCCAGCAGCTTGAGCGGGGGATATCAAGAGACCCAGTACTTC. The encoded protein is CASSLSGGYQETQYF. This chain joins TRBV5-4 and TRBJ2-5, with 8 bases matching TRBD2. The CDR3 runs 15 residues. Unmatched junction bases numbered 4, after V lost 1 base and J lost 2 bases. Germline V lookup: CDR1 SGHNT, CDR2 YYREEE (reference sequence).

This chain uses TRBV5-4 with TRBJ2-3, with TRBD2 matching 8 bases. Unmatched junction bases numbered 9, after V lost 4 bases and J lost 2 bases. Germline V gives CDR1 SGHNT, CDR2 YYREEE (reference sequence). This CDR3 region has 16 residues. CDR3 sequence reads: CASSPGGAGATDTQYF. As DNA, the CDR3 is TGTGCCAGCAGCCCTGGGGGAGCGGGGGCCACAGATACGCAGTATTTT.

The J gene is TRBJ2-1, the V gene TRBV2; no definite D call. The germline CDR1 and CDR2 sequences are SNHLY and FYNNEI. Between the trimmed V and J ends, which lost 10 bases and 0 bases, there was a span of 13 bases. The CDR3 consists of 14 residues. The CDR3 loop reads CAIRALSSYNEQFF. CDR3 in DNA: TGTGCCATCAGAGCACTTAGCTCCTACAATGAGCAGTTCTTC.

The chain couples TRBV27 to TRBJ1-1; weak D call: TRBD1 (5 bases). The V and J ends lost 5 bases and 5 bases respectively, with 12 bases between them. CDR1 is MNHEY and CDR2 is SMNVEV in the germline V gene (reference sequence). The CDR3 runs 13 residues. DNA for the CDR3: TGTGCCAGCAGTCCCGGACATGGAACTGAAGCTTTCTTT. Translated, it gives CASSPGHGTEAFF.

The chain recombines TRBV4-1 with TRBJ1-1; maybe TRBD1 (6 bases). V lost 4 bases to trimming and J lost 5 bases, with 14 bases between them. CDR1 and CDR2 from the germline V gene are MGHRA and YSYEKL. CDR3 length equals 14 residues. This CDR3 is CASSLAQGSTEAFF. The CDR3 DNA is TGCGCCAGCAGCCTAGCCCAGGGGAGTACTGAAGCTTTCTTT.

The chain couples TRBV19 to TRBJ1-2, with D possibly TRBD1 on 6 matching bases. Germline V gives CDR1 LNHDA, CDR2 SQIVND (reference sequence). Trimming stripped 10 bases from V and 3 bases from J, with 18 bases between. The CDR3 contains 14 residues. CDR3 sequence (DNA): TGTGCCACAGAGTTGGGGGCTTCCCACTATGGCTACACCTTC. Residues: CATELGASHYGYTF.

This chain uses TRBV15 with TRBJ2-7, with D possibly being TRBD1 (5 bases). V lost 0 bases to trimming and J lost 7 bases, with 16 bases between them. From germline, CDR1 is LNHNV and CDR2 YYDKDF (reference sequence). CDR3 length equals 15 residues. The CDR3 DNA sequence: TGTGCCACCAGCAGAGATGGGGCGACGGTGAGGGAGCAGTACTTC. Its translation: CATSRDGATVREQYF.

J is TRBJ1-3 and V is TRBV19; the match to TRBD1 covers 7 bases. The CDR3 loop spans 13 amino acids. Trimming at V came to 7 bases and at J to 2 bases, leaving 2 bases not matched to a gene. CDR1 is LNHDA and CDR2 is SQIVND in the germline V gene (reference sequence). In DNA form, the CDR3 reads TGTGCCAGTAACACAGGGGCTGGAAACACCATATATTTT. The encoded protein is CASNTGAGNTIYF. Full variable domain (outside the CDR3, taken from reference TRBV19 and TRBJ1-3): DGGITQSPKYLFRKEGQNVTLSCEQNLNHDAMYWYRQDPGQGLRLIYYSQIVNDFQKGDIAEGYSVSREKKESFPLTVTSAQKNPTAFYLCASNTGAGNTIYFGEGSWLTVV.

The sample holds a few counts of this clone. The chain is built from TRBV27 and TRBJ1-2; 9 bases align to TRBD1. Germline CDR1 is MNHEY and CDR2 is SMNVEV (reference sequence). V shed 5 bases and J 3 bases; nucleotides not matched to a gene: 4. CDR3 length equals 14 residues. The CDR3 loop reads CASSLRDRDYGYTF. In DNA, the CDR3 is TGTGCCAGCAGTCTCCGGGACAGGGACTATGGCTACACCTTC.